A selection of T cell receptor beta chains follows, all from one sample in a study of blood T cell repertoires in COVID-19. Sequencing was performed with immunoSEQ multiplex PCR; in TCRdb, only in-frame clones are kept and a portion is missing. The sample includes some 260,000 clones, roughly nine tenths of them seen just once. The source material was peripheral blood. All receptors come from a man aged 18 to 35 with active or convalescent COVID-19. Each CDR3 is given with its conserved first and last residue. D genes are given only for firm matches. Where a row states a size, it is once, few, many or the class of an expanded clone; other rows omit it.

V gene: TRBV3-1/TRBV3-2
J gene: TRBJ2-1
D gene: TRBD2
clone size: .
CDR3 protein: CASSYTQTSGDGGEQFF
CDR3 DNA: TGTGCCAGCAGCTATACGCAGACTAGCGGAGACGGGGGTGAGCAGTTCTTC

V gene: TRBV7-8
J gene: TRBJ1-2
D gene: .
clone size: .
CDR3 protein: CASSRSSTDNYGYTF
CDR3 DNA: TGTGCCAGCAGCCGATCGTCTACAGATAACTATGGCTACACCTTC

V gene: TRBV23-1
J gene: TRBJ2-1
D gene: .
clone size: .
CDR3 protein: CASSQSRGYYNEQFF
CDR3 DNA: TGCGCCAGCAGTCAATCGAGAGGATACTACAATGAGCAGTTCTTC

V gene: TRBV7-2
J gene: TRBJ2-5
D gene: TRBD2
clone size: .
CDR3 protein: CASSQATSGKETQYF
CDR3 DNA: TGTGCCAGCAGCCAAGCGACTAGCGGGAAGGAGACCCAGTACTTC

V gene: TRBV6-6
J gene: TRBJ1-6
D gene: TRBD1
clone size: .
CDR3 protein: CASHSSWTGNSPLHF
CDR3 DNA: TGTGCCAGCCACTCGTCGTGGACAGGGAATTCACCCCTCCACTTT

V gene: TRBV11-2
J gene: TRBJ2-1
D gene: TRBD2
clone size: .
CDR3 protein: CASSPGLASGERFF
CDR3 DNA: TGTGCCAGCAGCCCGGGACTAGCGTCGGGGGAACGATTCTTC

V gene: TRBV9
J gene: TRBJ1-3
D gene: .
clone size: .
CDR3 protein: CASSPRWGAGNTIYF
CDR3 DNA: TGTGCCAGCAGCCCGAGGTGGGGAGCGGGGAACACCATATATTTT

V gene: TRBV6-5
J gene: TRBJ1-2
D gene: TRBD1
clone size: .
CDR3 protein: CASKQGSLYGYTF
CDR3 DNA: TGTGCCAGTAAACAGGGGTCTCTTTATGGCTACACCTTC

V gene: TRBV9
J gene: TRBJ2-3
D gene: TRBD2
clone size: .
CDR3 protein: CASSELAGGATDTQYF
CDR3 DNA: TGTGCCAGCAGCGAATTAGCGGGGGGAGCCACAGATACGCAGTATTTT

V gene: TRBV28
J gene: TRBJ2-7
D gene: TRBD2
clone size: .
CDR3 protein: CASSPSGRAWGEQYF
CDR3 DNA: TGTGCCAGCAGTCCTAGCGGGAGAGCCTGGGGAGAGCAGTACTTC

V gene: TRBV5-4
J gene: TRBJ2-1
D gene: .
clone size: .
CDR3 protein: CASSPRQSYNEQFF
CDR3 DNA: TGTGCCAGCAGCCCTCGACAATCCTACAATGAGCAGTTCTTC

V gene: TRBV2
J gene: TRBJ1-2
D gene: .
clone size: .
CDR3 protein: CASSEGGVGGYTF
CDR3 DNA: TGTGCCAGCAGTGAAGGGGGGGTAGGCGGCTACACCTTC

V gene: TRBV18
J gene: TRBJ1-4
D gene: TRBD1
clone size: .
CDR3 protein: CASSSQGARRVNEKLFF
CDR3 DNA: TGTGCCAGCTCATCCCAGGGGGCTCGACGGGTTAATGAAAAACTGTTTTTT

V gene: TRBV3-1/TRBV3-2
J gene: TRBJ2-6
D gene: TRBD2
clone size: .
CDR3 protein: CATGAGGPRANVLTF
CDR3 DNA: TGTGCTACGGGAGCGGGAGGGCCACGGGCCAACGTCCTGACTTTC

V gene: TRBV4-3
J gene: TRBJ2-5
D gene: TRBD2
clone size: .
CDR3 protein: CASSQDWISGSGGETQYF
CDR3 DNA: TGCGCCAGCAGCCAAGATTGGATCAGCGGGAGCGGAGGAGAGACCCAGTACTTC

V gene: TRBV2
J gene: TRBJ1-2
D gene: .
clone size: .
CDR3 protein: CASRDNRQEYGYTF
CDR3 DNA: TGTGCCAGCAGGGACAACAGGCAAGAGTATGGCTACACCTTC

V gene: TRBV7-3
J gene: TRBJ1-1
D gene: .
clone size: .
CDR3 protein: CASSTTVNTEAFF
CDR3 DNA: TGTGCCAGCAGCACGACAGTGAACACTGAAGCTTTCTTT

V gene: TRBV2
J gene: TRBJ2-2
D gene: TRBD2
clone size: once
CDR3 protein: CASRGLAGGWFVSAGELFF
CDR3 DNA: TGTGCCAGCAGGGGACTAGCGGGAGGCTGGTTCGTTAGTGCCGGGGAGCTGTTTTTT

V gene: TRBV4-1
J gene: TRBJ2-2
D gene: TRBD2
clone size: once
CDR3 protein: CASSQGGGLAGTGELFF
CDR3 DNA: TGCGCCAGCAGCCAAGGTGGGGGACTAGCGGGTACCGGGGAGCTGTTTTTT

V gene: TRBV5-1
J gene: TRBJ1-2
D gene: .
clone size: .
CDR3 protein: CASSEDTYGYTF
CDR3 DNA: TGCGCCAGCAGCGAGGACACCTATGGCTACACCTTC

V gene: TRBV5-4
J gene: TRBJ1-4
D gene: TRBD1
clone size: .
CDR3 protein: CASTTTGGGEKLFF
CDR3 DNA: TGTGCCAGCACTACGACAGGGGGCGGAGAAAAACTGTTTTTT

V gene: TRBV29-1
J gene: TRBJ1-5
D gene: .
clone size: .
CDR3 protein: CSVEEEYNQPQHF
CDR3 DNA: TGCAGCGTTGAAGAGGAGTACAATCAGCCCCAGCATTTT

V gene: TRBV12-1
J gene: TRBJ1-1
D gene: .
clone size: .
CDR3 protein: CASSFTGNTEAFF
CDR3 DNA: TGTGCCAGCAGCTTTACAGGGAACACTGAAGCTTTCTTT

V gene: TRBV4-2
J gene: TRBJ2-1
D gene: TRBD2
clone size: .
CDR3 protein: CASSQDLVASGSDEQFF
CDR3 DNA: TGTGCCAGCAGCCAAGATCTTGTGGCTAGCGGTAGCGATGAGCAGTTCTTC

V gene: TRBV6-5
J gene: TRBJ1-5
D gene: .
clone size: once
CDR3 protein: CASFGDTSNQPQHF
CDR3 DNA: TGTGCCAGTTTTGGGGACACGAGCAATCAGCCCCAGCATTTT

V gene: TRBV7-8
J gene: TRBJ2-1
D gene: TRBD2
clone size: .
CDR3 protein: CASSARPSGRGDEQFF
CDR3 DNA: TGTGCCAGCAGCGCTAGGCCTAGCGGGAGGGGTGATGAGCAGTTCTTC

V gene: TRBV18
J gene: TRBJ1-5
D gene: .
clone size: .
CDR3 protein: CASSYLFSPDQPQHF
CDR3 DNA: TGTGCCAGCTCATATCTCTTTAGCCCTGATCAGCCCCAGCATTTT

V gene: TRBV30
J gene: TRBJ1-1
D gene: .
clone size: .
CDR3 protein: CAWPVNTEAFF
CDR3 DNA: TGTGCCTGGCCGGTGAACACTGAAGCTTTCTTT

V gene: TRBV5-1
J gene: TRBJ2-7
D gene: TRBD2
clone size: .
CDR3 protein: CASSAGTSGYEQYF
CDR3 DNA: TGCGCCAGCAGCGCCGGGACTAGCGGTTACGAGCAGTACTTC

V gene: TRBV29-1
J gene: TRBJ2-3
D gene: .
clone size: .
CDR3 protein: CSAAPGVGTDTQYF
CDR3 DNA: TGCAGCGCCGCCCCGGGGGTTGGCACAGATACGCAGTATTTT

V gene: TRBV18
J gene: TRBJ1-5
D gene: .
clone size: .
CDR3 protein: CASSPQRGGGQPQHF
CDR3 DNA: TGTGCCAGCTCACCACAGAGGGGAGGAGGTCAGCCCCAGCATTTT

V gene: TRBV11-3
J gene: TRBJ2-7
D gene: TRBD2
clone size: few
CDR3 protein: CASSLGRGEYEQYF
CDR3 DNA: TGTGCCAGCAGCTTAGGTCGGGGGGAGTACGAGCAGTACTTC

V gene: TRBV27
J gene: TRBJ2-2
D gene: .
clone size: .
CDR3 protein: CASTRWDTGELFF
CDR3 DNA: TGTGCCAGCACGCGGTGGGACACCGGGGAGCTGTTTTTT

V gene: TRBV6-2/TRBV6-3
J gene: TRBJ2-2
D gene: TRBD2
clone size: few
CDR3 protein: CASIPLGLAANTGELFF
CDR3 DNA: TGTGCCAGCATCCCACTGGGACTAGCGGCTAACACCGGGGAGCTGTTTTTT

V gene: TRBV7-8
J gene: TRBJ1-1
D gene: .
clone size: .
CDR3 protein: CASSLGQTTEAFF
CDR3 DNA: TGTGCCAGCAGCTTAGGACAGACCACTGAAGCTTTCTTT

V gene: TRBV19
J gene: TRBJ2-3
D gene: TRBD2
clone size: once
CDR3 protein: CASSVQGLAHTQYF
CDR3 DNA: TGTGCCAGTAGTGTACAGGGACTAGCCCATACGCAGTATTTT

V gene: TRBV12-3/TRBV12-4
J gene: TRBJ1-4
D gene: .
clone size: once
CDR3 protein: CASSSQNEKLFF
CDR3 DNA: TGTGCCAGCAGTTCACAGAATGAAAAACTGTTTTTT

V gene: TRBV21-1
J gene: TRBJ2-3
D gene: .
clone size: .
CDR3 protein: CASPTRGRGSPAQYF
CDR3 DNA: TGTGCCAGCCCTACAAGGGGGCGGGGTAGTCCCGCGCAGTATTTT

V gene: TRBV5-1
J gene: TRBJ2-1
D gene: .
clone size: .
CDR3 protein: CASSLQAGTNEQFF
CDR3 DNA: TGCGCCAGCAGCTTACAGGCAGGAACCAATGAGCAGTTCTTC

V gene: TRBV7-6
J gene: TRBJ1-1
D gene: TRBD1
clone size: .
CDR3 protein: CASSLGWDRRNTEAFF
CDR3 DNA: TGTGCCAGCAGCTTAGGGTGGGACAGGAGAAACACTGAAGCTTTCTTT

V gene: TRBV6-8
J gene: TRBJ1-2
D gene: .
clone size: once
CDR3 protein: CASSYHEGEGGYTF
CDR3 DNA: TGTGCCAGCAGTTATCACGAGGGAGAGGGTGGCTACACCTTC

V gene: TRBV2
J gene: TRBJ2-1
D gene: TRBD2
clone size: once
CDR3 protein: CASSVPSGRGNEQFF
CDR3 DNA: TGTGCCAGCAGTGTGCCTAGCGGGAGGGGAAATGAGCAGTTCTTC

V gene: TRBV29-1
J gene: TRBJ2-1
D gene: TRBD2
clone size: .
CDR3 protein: CGLAGGVDEQFF
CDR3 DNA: TGCGGACTAGCGGGGGGCGTCGATGAGCAGTTCTTC

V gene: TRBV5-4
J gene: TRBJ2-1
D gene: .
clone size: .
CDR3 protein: CASTWGGGSGISYNEQFF
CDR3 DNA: TGTGCCAGCACCTGGGGGGGCGGATCCGGAATATCCTACAATGAGCAGTTCTTC

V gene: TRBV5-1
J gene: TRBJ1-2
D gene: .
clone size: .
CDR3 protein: CASSLLTDYGYTF
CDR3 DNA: TGCGCCAGCAGCTTGTTAACTGATTATGGCTACACCTTC

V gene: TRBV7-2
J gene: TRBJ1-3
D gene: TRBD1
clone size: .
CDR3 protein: CASGRDRGSSGNTIYF
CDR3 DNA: TGTGCCAGCGGTAGGGACAGAGGGAGCTCTGGAAACACCATATATTTT

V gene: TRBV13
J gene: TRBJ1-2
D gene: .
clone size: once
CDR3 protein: CASIQGNYGYTF
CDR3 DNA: TGTGCCAGCATCCAGGGTAACTATGGCTACACCTTC

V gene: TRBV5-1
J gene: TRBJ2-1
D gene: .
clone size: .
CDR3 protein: CASSLGGNEQFF
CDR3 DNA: TGCGCCAGCAGCTTAGGGGGCAATGAGCAGTTCTTC

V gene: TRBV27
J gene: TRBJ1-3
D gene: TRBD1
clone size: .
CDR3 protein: CASSLRGTGDVRQYF
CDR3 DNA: TGTGCCAGCAGTTTACGGGGGACAGGCGACGTCCGACAATATTTT

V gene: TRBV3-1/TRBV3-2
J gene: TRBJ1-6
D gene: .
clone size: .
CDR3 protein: CASSPSRENSPLHF
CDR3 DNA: TGTGCCAGCAGCCCTTCGCGGGAAAATTCACCCCTCCACTTT